Sequencing of this T cell receptor (beta chain) was carried out in a study of somatic mutations in cytotoxic T cells in rheumatoid arthritis. The overall study: Patient blood (just over 29 ml EDTA) was taken immediately after diagnosis and before treatment. General study points: The largest CD8+ clone made up over 20% of CD8+ cells in about an eighth of the roughly 60 patients. Compared with age-matched healthy controls, rheumatoid arthritis patients did not differ significantly in CD8+ T-cell clonality.

Per the germline V gene, CDR1 is LNHNV and CDR2 is YYDKDF (reference sequence). Germline trimming cut 2 bases from V and 4 bases from J; bases unmatched to any gene: 5. This CDR3 contains 15 residues. Isolation of the CD4+ and CD8+ populations was accomplished via positive magnetic bead selection, with purity assessed by flow cytometry. As concerns this clone: The target antigen is unknown.

Generated by immunoSEQ multiplex PCR, the TCRdb table keeps only in-frame clones and is missing some. The sample lists approximately 13,000 clones, more than 60% occurring once. The sequencing input was CD8+ T cells sorted from blood. The V and J genes are TRBV15 and TRBJ1-5, with 7 bases that match TRBD1. This sequence was found in an adult with rheumatoid arthritis. CDR3 DNA sequence: TGTGCCACCAGCAGAAGCAGGGGGGGAAATCAGCCCCAGCATTTT. It is translated as CATSRSRGGNQPQHF. Based on the CDR3 plus reference TRBV15 and TRBJ1-5, the full variable domain is DAMVIQNPRYQVTQFGKPVTLSCSQTLNHNVMYWYQQKSSQAPKLLFHYYDKDFNNEADTPDNFQSRRPNTSFCFLDIRSPGLGDTAMYLCATSRSRGGNQPQHFGDGTRLSIL.